One sample yielded the 2 T cell receptor beta chains listed below, sequenced in a study of blood T cell repertoires in COVID-19. Repertoires were generated with immunoSEQ multiplex PCR, while TCRdb's copy carries only in-frame clones and drops some. The sample contains 250,000 to 350,000 clones, 70% to 90% of which appear only once. The sample consisted of peripheral blood. The receptors here all came from a woman aged 30 to 39 with active or convalescent COVID-19.

This chain joins TRBV4-3 and TRBJ1-6; 7 nucleotides line up with TRBD1. The CDR3 sequence is 17 residues long. Per germline, CDR1 LGHNA and CDR2 YSLEER. The V segment lost 3 bases and the J segment 5 bases; nucleotides outside the gene matches: 10. CDR3 in amino acids: CASSQLTGSENNSPLHF. CDR3 in DNA: TGCGCCAGCAGCCAGCTGACAGGGTCGGAGAATAATTCACCCCTCCACTTT.

V usage is TRBV5-1 and J usage is TRBJ2-1, with TRBD2 as a possible D gene (5 bases). The CDR3 is 14 amino acids. The V gene's germline CDR1 is SGHRS and CDR2 YFSETQ. Trimming took 1 base from V and 0 from J, leaving 5 bases between them. This CDR3 is CASSLTSSYNEQFF. The CDR3, as DNA: TGCGCCAGCAGCTTGACTAGCTCCTACAATGAGCAGTTCTTC.